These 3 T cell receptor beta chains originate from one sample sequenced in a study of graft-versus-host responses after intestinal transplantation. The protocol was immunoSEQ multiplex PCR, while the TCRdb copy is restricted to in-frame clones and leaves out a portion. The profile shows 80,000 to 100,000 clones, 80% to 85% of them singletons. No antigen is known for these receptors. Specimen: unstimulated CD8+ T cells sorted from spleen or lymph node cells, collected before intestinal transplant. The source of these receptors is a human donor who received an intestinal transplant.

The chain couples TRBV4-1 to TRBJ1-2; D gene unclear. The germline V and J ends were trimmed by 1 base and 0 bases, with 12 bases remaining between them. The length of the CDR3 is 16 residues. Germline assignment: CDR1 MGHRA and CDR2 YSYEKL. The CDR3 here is CASSQGHGRANYGYTF. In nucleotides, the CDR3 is TGCGCCAGCAGCCAAGGACACGGCCGAGCTAACTATGGCTACACCTTC.

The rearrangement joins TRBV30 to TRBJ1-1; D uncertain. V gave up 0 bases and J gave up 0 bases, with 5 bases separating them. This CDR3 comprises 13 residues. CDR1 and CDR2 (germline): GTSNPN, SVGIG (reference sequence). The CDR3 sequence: CAWSVGVNTEAFF. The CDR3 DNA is TGTGCCTGGAGTGTAGGAGTGAACACTGAAGCTTTCTTT.

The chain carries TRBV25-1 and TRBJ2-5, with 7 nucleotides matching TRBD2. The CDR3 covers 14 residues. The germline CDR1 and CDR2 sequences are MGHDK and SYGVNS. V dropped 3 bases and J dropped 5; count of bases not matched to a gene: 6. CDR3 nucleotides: TGTGCCAGCAGTGATCGAGCGGGATGGGAGACCCAGTACTTC. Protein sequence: CASSDRAGWETQYF.